These 6 T cell receptor beta chains originate from one sample sequenced in a study of control samples from healthy donors and cancer patients. TCRdb keeps only in-frame clones here, not all; method: immunoSEQ multiplex PCR. The sample carries approximately 150,000 clones, approximately 92% recorded once. The sequenced sample was blood. The source is a man in his thirties or forties in good health.

The J gene is TRBJ2-3, the V gene TRBV7-3, with TRBD2 matching over 12 bases. Germline CDR1 SGHTA, CDR2 FQGTGA. This CDR3 has 19 residues. Unmatched junction bases numbered 15, after V lost 0 bases and J lost 8 bases. CDR3 DNA sequence: TGTGCCAGCAGCTTAACGGGAAATCCCGGACTAGCGGGGTCCGTTACGCAGTATTTT. Protein product: CASSLTGNPGLAGSVTQYF. The full variable domain, with the rest looked up from reference TRBV7-3 and TRBJ2-3, is GAGVSQTPSNKVTEKGKYVELRCDPISGHTALYWYRQSLGQGPEFLIYFQGTGAADDSGLPNDRFFAVRPEGSVSTLKIQRTERGDSAVYLCASSLTGNPGLAGSVTQYFGPGTRLTVL.

DNA for the CDR3: TGTGCCAGCAGTAAGGGGAGATCCACAGATACGCAGTATTTT. Translating gives CASSKGRSTDTQYF. V gene TRBV6-5 combines with J gene TRBJ2-3; D may match TRBD1 or TRBD2 (5 bases each). This CDR3 is built from 14 residues. Germline V gives CDR1 MNHEY, CDR2 SVGAGI. Trimming cost V 5 bases and J 2 bases, with 11 bases left between them.

The J gene is TRBJ1-4, the V gene TRBV18, with D tentatively TRBD1 (6 bases). Germline V gives CDR1 KGHSH, CDR2 LQKENI. The CDR3 has 14 residues. V lost 2 bases, J lost 6 bases, and 10 bases lay in between. The CDR3 DNA reads as TGTGCCAGCTCACCAAGGGGGGTTGATGAAAAACTGTTTTTT. It is translated as CASSPRGVDEKLFF.

J is TRBJ1-1 and V is TRBV30, with D possibly being TRBD1 (6 bases). Germline CDR1 is GTSNPN and CDR2 is SVGIG (reference sequence). V lost 2 bases to trimming and J lost 0 bases, with 10 bases between them. This CDR3 is 14 amino acids long. CDR3 protein: CAWSPGALNTEAFF. The CDR3 DNA follows: TGTGCCTGGAGTCCGGGGGCCCTGAACACTGAAGCTTTCTTT.

The rearrangement joins TRBV5-8 to TRBJ2-2; 8 bases line up with TRBD2. Germline V gene lookup returns CDR1 SGHTS and CDR2 YDEGEE. Trimming took 6 bases from V and 1 from J; bases not matched to a gene: 8. This CDR3 contains 16 residues. This CDR3 reads CASNPFAGGNTGELFF. CDR3 bases: TGTGCCAGCAACCCCTTTGCGGGGGGGAACACCGGGGAGCTGTTTTTT.

The chain links TRBV19 to TRBJ2-3; D remains ambiguous. Trimming removed 3 bases at V and 0 bases at J, with 4 bases between. Germline V CDR1 and CDR2: LNHDA, SQIVND (reference sequence). CDR3 length: 13 amino acids. Here the CDR3 reads CASSMGSTDTQYF. The CDR3 DNA reads as TGTGCCAGTAGTATGGGCAGCACAGATACGCAGTATTTT.